A selection of T cell receptor beta chains follows, all from one sample in a study of Graves' ophthalmopathy and Graves' hyperthyroidism. One entry per CDR3 protein, called by TCRdb with MiXCR from the multiplex PCR reads. The sample has tens of thousands of distinct CDR3 sequences, roughly 50% seen once. The specimen was peripheral blood. The receptor set was obtained from an adult woman with stable Graves' hyperthyroidism. CDR3s include the opening cysteine and the closing phenylalanine or tryptophan. D genes are given only for firm matches. Clone size is given for some rows only: seen once, a few or many times, or a class if the clone is expanded.

clone size: NA; V gene: TRBV7-9; D gene: NA; J gene: TRBJ2-3; CDR3 protein: CASSSASDTQYF; CDR3 DNA: TGTGCCAGCAGCTCTGCTTCCGATACGCAGTATTTT
clone size: NA; V gene: TRBV7-2; D gene: NA; J gene: TRBJ1-2; CDR3 protein: CASSGSAGGYTF; CDR3 DNA: TGTGCCAGCAGTGGGAGCGCGGGGGGCTACACCTTC
clone size: NA; V gene: TRBV7-2; D gene: NA; J gene: TRBJ1-1; CDR3 protein: CASSSRGTEAFF; CDR3 DNA: TGTGCCAGCAGCTCCAGGGGCACTGAAGCTTTCTTT
clone size: NA; V gene: TRBV7-6; D gene: TRBD2; J gene: TRBJ2-5; CDR3 protein: CASSPEAGEETQYF; CDR3 DNA: TGTGCCAGCAGCCCGGAAGCGGGAGAGGAGACCCAGTACTTC
clone size: NA; V gene: TRBV7-8; D gene: TRBD1; J gene: TRBJ2-7; CDR3 protein: CASSSGQGAGEQYF; CDR3 DNA: TGTGCCAGCAGCTCGGGACAGGGGGCAGGCGAGCAGTACTTC
clone size: many; V gene: TRBV4-2; D gene: TRBD1; J gene: TRBJ1-4; CDR3 protein: CASSQVDRGNEKLFF; CDR3 DNA: TGTGCCAGCAGCCAAGTGGACAGGGGGAATGAAAAACTGTTTTTT
clone size: NA; V gene: TRBV20-1; D gene: TRBD1; J gene: TRBJ1-3; CDR3 protein: CSAPNTDRGYGYTIYF; CDR3 DNA: TGCAGTGCCCCCAACACGGACAGGGGGTATGGCTACACCATATATTTT
clone size: many; V gene: TRBV20-1; D gene: TRBD2; J gene: TRBJ2-7; CDR3 protein: CSAGGVLGEQYF; CDR3 DNA: TGCAGTGCTGGGGGGGTTTTAGGGGAGCAGTACTTC
clone size: NA; V gene: TRBV27; D gene: NA; J gene: TRBJ2-1; CDR3 protein: CASSLPPGTPNNEQFF; CDR3 DNA: TGTGCCAGCAGTCTACCGCCCGGGACACCAAACAATGAGCAGTTCTTC
clone size: NA; V gene: TRBV19; D gene: TRBD1; J gene: TRBJ1-2; CDR3 protein: CASRYGPGQSNYGYTF; CDR3 DNA: TGTGCCAGCAGATATGGACCGGGACAGTCTAACTATGGCTACACCTTC
clone size: NA; V gene: TRBV7-9; D gene: TRBD2; J gene: TRBJ2-7; CDR3 protein: CASSLRTSGIYEQYF; CDR3 DNA: TGTGCCAGCAGCTTAAGAACTAGCGGGATATACGAGCAGTACTTC
clone size: many; V gene: TRBV6-1; D gene: TRBD2; J gene: TRBJ2-7; CDR3 protein: CASSSSGLSYEQYF; CDR3 DNA: TGTGCCAGCAGTTCTAGCGGACTCTCCTACGAGCAGTACTTC
clone size: NA; V gene: TRBV29-1; D gene: NA; J gene: TRBJ1-1; CDR3 protein: CSTGAALNTEAFF; CDR3 DNA: TGCAGCACCGGGGCAGCCTTGAACACTGAAGCTTTCTTT
clone size: NA; V gene: TRBV7-6; D gene: NA; J gene: TRBJ2-7; CDR3 protein: CASSLGTSSSYEQYF; CDR3 DNA: TGTGCCAGCAGCTTAGGGACTTCCAGCTCCTACGAGCAGTACTTC
clone size: many; V gene: TRBV7-9; D gene: NA; J gene: TRBJ1-1; CDR3 protein: CASSLADENTEAFF; CDR3 DNA: TGTGCCAGCAGCTTAGCGGACGAGAACACTGAAGCTTTCTTT
clone size: NA; V gene: TRBV24-1; D gene: TRBD1; J gene: TRBJ2-2; CDR3 protein: CATGDRVGELFF; CDR3 DNA: TGTGCCACTGGGGACAGGGTCGGGGAGCTGTTTTTT
clone size: NA; V gene: TRBV20-1; D gene: NA; J gene: TRBJ1-1; CDR3 protein: CSARDPGTQVLNTEAFF; CDR3 DNA: TGCAGTGCTAGAGACCCCGGGACACAAGTCCTGAACACTGAAGCTTTCTTT
clone size: NA; V gene: TRBV20-1; D gene: NA; J gene: TRBJ2-7; CDR3 protein: CSASTHGEQYF; CDR3 DNA: TGCAGTGCTAGTACTCACGGGGAGCAGTACTTC
clone size: NA; V gene: TRBV7-9; D gene: NA; J gene: TRBJ2-5; CDR3 protein: CASSLGVVETQYF; CDR3 DNA: TGTGCCAGCAGCCTAGGGGTTGTGGAGACCCAGTACTTC
clone size: medium-sized; V gene: TRBV14; D gene: NA; J gene: TRBJ1-6; CDR3 protein: CASSQDSGGRSPLHF; CDR3 DNA: TGTGCCAGCAGCCAAGACTCTGGAGGTCGGTCACCCCTCCACTTT
clone size: many; V gene: TRBV6-5; D gene: NA; J gene: TRBJ1-2; CDR3 protein: CASSHSSGQNYGYTF; CDR3 DNA: TGTGCCAGCAGTCACTCTTCCGGGCAGAACTATGGCTACACCTTC
clone size: few; V gene: TRBV15; D gene: TRBD1; J gene: TRBJ1-1; CDR3 protein: CATSKDRGRLVTEAFF; CDR3 DNA: TGTGCCACCAGCAAGGACAGGGGACGACTCGTCACTGAAGCTTTCTTT
clone size: NA; V gene: TRBV4-1; D gene: TRBD1; J gene: TRBJ2-7; CDR3 protein: CASSRGTGSSGEQYF; CDR3 DNA: TGCGCCAGCAGCCGCGGGACAGGTAGTTCGGGGGAGCAGTACTTC
clone size: NA; V gene: TRBV29-1; D gene: TRBD1; J gene: TRBJ2-7; CDR3 protein: CSVPGGPYEQYF; CDR3 DNA: TGCAGCGTTCCAGGGGGCCCTTACGAGCAGTACTTC
clone size: NA; V gene: TRBV20-1; D gene: TRBD2; J gene: TRBJ2-7; CDR3 protein: CSATGTSGRIYAYEQYF; CDR3 DNA: TGCAGTGCAACAGGAACTAGCGGGCGCATTTATGCCTACGAGCAGTACTTC
clone size: once; V gene: TRBV9; D gene: NA; J gene: TRBJ1-6; CDR3 protein: CASSVGRWNSPLHF; CDR3 DNA: TGTGCCAGCAGCGTGGGACGGTGGAATTCACCCCTCCACTTT
clone size: once; V gene: TRBV6-2/TRBV6-3; D gene: TRBD2; J gene: TRBJ2-7; CDR3 protein: CASSYLTSESSYEQYF; CDR3 DNA: TGTGCCAGCAGTTACTTGACTAGCGAAAGCTCCTACGAGCAGTACTTC
clone size: once; V gene: TRBV5-1; D gene: NA; J gene: TRBJ2-5; CDR3 protein: CASSLEGGGGETQYF; CDR3 DNA: TGCGCCAGCAGCTTGGAGGGGGGAGGCGGTGAGACCCAGTACTTC
clone size: NA; V gene: TRBV12-3/TRBV12-4; D gene: NA; J gene: TRBJ2-7; CDR3 protein: CACNLIRSTTSYEQYF; CDR3 DNA: TGTGCCTGCAATTTAATCCGTAGCACCACCAGCTACGAGCAGTACTTC
clone size: many; V gene: TRBV4-1; D gene: NA; J gene: TRBJ1-5; CDR3 protein: CASSQDLAGAQPQHF; CDR3 DNA: TGCGCCAGCAGCCAAGATTTAGCCGGGGCTCAGCCCCAGCATTTT
clone size: NA; V gene: TRBV9; D gene: NA; J gene: TRBJ2-7; CDR3 protein: CASSPESGSNYEQYF; CDR3 DNA: TGTGCCAGCAGCCCCGAATCTGGGTCGAACTACGAGCAGTACTTC
clone size: many; V gene: TRBV10-1; D gene: TRBD1; J gene: TRBJ2-3; CDR3 protein: CASSEDRELDTQYF; CDR3 DNA: TGCGCCAGCAGTGAGGACAGGGAGCTAGATACGCAGTATTTT
clone size: many; V gene: TRBV4-1; D gene: TRBD2; J gene: TRBJ2-7; CDR3 protein: CASSLGGDSTYEQYF; CDR3 DNA: TGCGCCAGCAGCCTCGGGGGGGACTCCACCTACGAGCAGTACTTC
clone size: once; V gene: TRBV4-1; D gene: NA; J gene: TRBJ1-1; CDR3 protein: CASSQVDKWTAQAFF; CDR3 DNA: TGTGCCAGCAGCCAAGTTGATAAATGGACAGCCCAAGCTTTCTTT
clone size: NA; V gene: TRBV24-1; D gene: NA; J gene: TRBJ1-5; CDR3 protein: CASSEGGGYQPQHF; CDR3 DNA: TGTGCCAGCAGTGAAGGTGGGGGATATCAGCCCCAGCATTTT
clone size: NA; V gene: TRBV12-3/TRBV12-4; D gene: NA; J gene: TRBJ2-2; CDR3 protein: CASSTGELFF; CDR3 DNA: TGTGCCAGCAGTACCGGGGAGCTGTTTTTT
clone size: many; V gene: TRBV28; D gene: NA; J gene: TRBJ1-5; CDR3 protein: CASSLSPSGRQHF; CDR3 DNA: TGTGCCAGCAGTTTATCGCCTTCTGGTCGGCAGCATTTT
clone size: few; V gene: TRBV9; D gene: TRBD1; J gene: TRBJ2-7; CDR3 protein: CASSPGTGGRNEQYF; CDR3 DNA: TGTGCCAGCAGCCCCGGGACAGGGGGCAGGAACGAGCAGTACTTC
clone size: NA; V gene: TRBV7-8; D gene: NA; J gene: TRBJ2-3; CDR3 protein: CASSLFPGDTQYF; CDR3 DNA: TGTGCCAGCAGCCTTTTCCCCGGGGATACGCAGTATTTT
clone size: NA; V gene: TRBV20-1; D gene: TRBD2; J gene: TRBJ2-2; CDR3 protein: CSVTSGGNTGELFF; CDR3 DNA: TGCAGTGTCACTAGCGGGGGGAACACCGGGGAGCTGTTTTTT
clone size: once; V gene: TRBV12-3/TRBV12-4; D gene: TRBD1; J gene: TRBJ1-2; CDR3 protein: CASSDSRTGGYTF; CDR3 DNA: TGTGCCAGCAGCGACTCCAGGACAGGGGGCTACACCTTC
clone size: many; V gene: TRBV20-1; D gene: NA; J gene: TRBJ2-2; CDR3 protein: CSARDQGWASLNTGELFF; CDR3 DNA: TGCAGTGCTAGAGATCAGGGCTGGGCTAGCCTGAACACCGGGGAGCTGTTTTTT